These T cell receptor beta chains were read from a single sample in a study of T cells in Graves' hyperthyroidism and ophthalmopathy. TCRdb reprocessed the multiplex PCR reads with MiXCR, giving one entry per CDR3 protein. The data contain around 700,000 distinct CDR3 sequences, just over 35% of them singletons. The sequenced material came from blood. Receptors were obtained from a middle-aged woman with Graves' hyperthyroidism. CDR3s include the opening cysteine and the closing phenylalanine or tryptophan. A D gene is named only where the DNA matches it firmly. Rows give clone size only sometimes, using once, few, many, or a class for an expanded clone.

once	TRBV6-1	TRBJ1-1	NA	TGTGCCAGCAGTAAGAAGAAACAGGTTCTTACTGAAGCTTTCTTT	CASSKKKQVLTEAFF
NA	TRBV7-2	TRBJ1-3	TRBD1	TGTGCCAGCAGACAAGGAGGGGGCCCTGGAAACACCATATATTTT	CASRQGGGPGNTIYF
many	TRBV7-9	TRBJ2-7	NA	TGTGCCAGCAGCTTCCAGGGGAGTACGAACGAGCAGTACTTC	CASSFQGSTNEQYF
NA	TRBV20-1	TRBJ1-1	NA	TGCAGTGCTAGAAACAACGAGGGGTTCTTCAACACTGAAGCTTTCTTT	CSARNNEGFFNTEAFF
NA	TRBV7-3	TRBJ1-6	NA	TGTGCCAGCAGTGGGGGCTCGTTTTCACCCCTCCACTTT	CASSGGSFSPLHF
few	TRBV4-3	TRBJ1-1	TRBD1	TGCGCCAGCAGCCGAGATTTCGGACAGGGCATCTTTGAAGCTTTCTTT	CASSRDFGQGIFEAFF
many	TRBV5-1	TRBJ1-6	NA	TGCGCCAGCAGCTTGTTGGACAGTCAAAATTCACCCCTCCACTTT	CASSLLDSQNSPLHF
NA	TRBV12-3/TRBV12-4	TRBJ2-7	NA	TGTGCCAGCAGCCAAGTTGGGATCTATTACGACGAGCAGTACTTC	CASSQVGIYYDEQYF
NA	TRBV2	TRBJ1-2	NA	TGTGCCAGCACCCTCCAGGCCACTAACTATGGCTACGCCTTC	CASTLQATNYGYAF
few	TRBV6-6	TRBJ1-2	NA	TGTGCCAGCAACCGGGTGGAAGCTAACTATGGCTACACCTTC	CASNRVEANYGYTF
many	TRBV6-2/TRBV6-3	TRBJ1-5	NA	TGTGCCAGCAGGTCGGTTTTGCCCCAGCATTTT	CASRSVLPQHF
few	TRBV6-5	TRBJ1-1	NA	TGTGCCAGCAGTTTACTCGGCGGGGCTGAAGCTTTCTTT	CASSLLGGAEAFF
many	TRBV9	TRBJ2-5	TRBD1	TGTGCCAGCAGCGTAGGCCTGGACAGGGGTGAGACCCAGTACTTC	CASSVGLDRGETQYF
few	TRBV3-1	TRBJ1-2	NA	TGTGCCAGCAGCCAAGAGGGGTCAGCTTATGGCTACACCTTC	CASSQEGSAYGYTF
NA	TRBV11-2	TRBJ2-1	TRBD2	TGTGCCAGCAGCTCTTTAGCGGGAGGAGGAGATGAGCAGTTCTTC	CASSSLAGGGDEQFF
many	TRBV19	TRBJ1-1	NA	TGTGCCAGTACCCAGGGGACCTACACTGAAGCTTTCTTT	CASTQGTYTEAFF
NA	TRBV7-2	TRBJ1-2	TRBD1	TGTGCCAGCAGAGCTTTGGGACAGGGGGCGACGGGCTATGGCTACACCTTC	CASRALGQGATGYGYTF
few	TRBV6-5	TRBJ2-7	TRBD1	TGTGCCAGCAGTTACTCGAAGGGGACAGGGGGCTTAGAGCAGTACTTC	CASSYSKGTGGLEQYF
many	TRBV19	TRBJ1-1	TRBD1	TGTGCCAGTAAGGGACAGGGGTTGTGGACTGAAGCTTTCTTT	CASKGQGLWTEAFF
NA	TRBV6-5	TRBJ1-1	NA	TGTGCCAGCAGTTCCCTAGCCCTATGGGTCCCTGAAGCTTTCTTT	CASSSLALWVPEAFF
few	TRBV6-2/TRBV6-3	TRBJ2-7	NA	TGTGCCAGCAGTTACCTGGGACCCTACGAGCAGTACTTC	CASSYLGPYEQYF
many	TRBV13	TRBJ2-7	NA	TGTGCCAGCAGCTTACAGCCCTACGAGCAGTACTTC	CASSLQPYEQYF
NA	TRBV7-3	TRBJ2-6	NA	TGTGCCAGCAGCCGCGGGGACCCCGGATCTGGGGCCAACGTCCTGACTTTC	CASSRGDPGSGANVLTF
NA	TRBV6-1	TRBJ1-5	TRBD1	TGTGCCAGCAGTGGGGGGGAGGGGGCCCTTCAGCATTTT	CASSGGEGALQHF
many	TRBV7-2	TRBJ1-1	TRBD1	TGTGCCAGCAGCTTTGACAGGGGGCGCGGAGCTTTCTTT	CASSFDRGRGAFF
NA	TRBV12-3/TRBV12-4	TRBJ1-3	NA	TGTGCCAGCAGTTCGTACGGGGGGGGCTCTGGAAACACCATATATTTT	CASSSYGGGSGNTIYF
many	TRBV20-1	TRBJ2-5	NA	TGCAGTGCTAGTTCGACGGGGGCCCAAGAGACCCAGTACTTC	CSASSTGAQETQYF
NA	TRBV10-2	TRBJ1-1	TRBD1	TGTGCCAGCTCAAGGACAGGGGCCGACAGCACTGAAGCTTTCTTT	CASSRTGADSTEAFF
many	TRBV15	TRBJ1-5	NA	TGTGCCACCAGCAGAGATCTCGGGGGGAGCAATCAGCCCCAGCATTTT	CATSRDLGGSNQPQHF
NA	TRBV6-5	TRBJ1-4	NA	TGTGCCAGCAAGCTTAGACAAACCACTAATGAAAAACTGTTTTTT	CASKLRQTTNEKLFF
NA	TRBV7-8	TRBJ2-1	NA	TGTGCCAGCAGCCGGAGGTTTGGGGCTGAGCAGTTCTTC	CASSRRFGAEQFF
many	TRBV4-1	TRBJ2-5	NA	TGCGCCAGCAGCCAAGGATACTCACAAGAGACCCAGTACTTC	CASSQGYSQETQYF
NA	TRBV12-5	TRBJ1-4	TRBD1	TGTGCTAGTGGCGCAGGACAGGAGAATGAAAAACTGTTTTTT	CASGAGQENEKLFF
NA	TRBV3-1	TRBJ1-2	TRBD1	TGTGCCAGCAGTGGACAGGAGAGCTTTGGCTACACCTTC	CASSGQESFGYTF
NA	TRBV6-5	TRBJ1-5	NA	TGTGCCAGCAGTTATCGGACGGTCAATCAGCCCCAGCATTTT	CASSYRTVNQPQHF
NA	TRBV20-1	TRBJ1-1	NA	TGCAGTGCTAGTGGCCGATCTGGAAACACTGAAGCTTTCTTT	CSASGRSGNTEAFF
many	TRBV20-1	TRBJ2-5	TRBD1	TGCAGTGCTAGAGAGACACTCAGGGGGCTGGAGACCCAGTACTTC	CSARETLRGLETQYF
NA	TRBV19	TRBJ2-2	NA	TGTGCCAGTAGTATTTTGGGAGGCGCAGTCGGGGAGCTGTTTTTT	CASSILGGAVGELFF
NA	TRBV4-2	TRBJ2-5	NA	TGTGCCAGCAGTTCTGCAGGGCTGGGAGAGACCCAGTACTTC	CASSSAGLGETQYF
NA	TRBV7-3	TRBJ1-1	TRBD1	TGTGCCAGCAGCTCAACAGGGGGCCCCGCCGCTTTCTTT	CASSSTGGPAAFF
few	TRBV19	TRBJ1-2	NA	TGTGCCAGTAGACAAGAATCCGGGCAGGGTAATGGCTACACCTTC	CASRQESGQGNGYTF
many	TRBV7-8	TRBJ1-5	NA	TGTGCCAGCAGCGCCAGGGGTGGGACCCAGCATTTT	CASSARGGTQHF
NA	TRBV2	TRBJ2-3	NA	TGTGCCAGCAGTGTCGTCGCGTCCACAGATACGCAGTATTTT	CASSVVASTDTQYF
many	TRBV10-2	TRBJ1-2	TRBD1	TGCGCCAGCAGTAATCCCACAGGGGCGAGAGCTAACTATGGCTACACCTTC	CASSNPTGARANYGYTF
many	TRBV20-1	TRBJ1-1	TRBD1	TGCAGTGCCAGAGGGGACAGGTTGAAGACTGAAGCTTTCTTT	CSARGDRLKTEAFF
many	TRBV20-1	TRBJ2-5	TRBD2	TGCAGTGCTGTAATTGGGACTAGCGAAGAGACCCAGTACTTC	CSAVIGTSEETQYF
NA	TRBV4-1	TRBJ1-2	NA	TGCGCCAGCAGCCAAGATACATTCTATGTCTACACCTTC	CASSQDTFYVYTF
NA	TRBV10-2	TRBJ1-1	NA	TGCGCCAGCAGGGCCAGGGGATGGAACACTGAAGCTTTCTTT	CASRARGWNTEAFF
many	TRBV20-1	TRBJ1-5	NA	TGCAGTGCTGGGATTAGGCCTAATCAGCCCCAGCATTTT	CSAGIRPNQPQHF
NA	TRBV29-1	TRBJ2-2	NA	TGCAGCGTTGAAGAGGGCAGGAACACCGGGGAGCTGTTTTTT	CSVEEGRNTGELFF
NA	TRBV7-9	TRBJ1-4	TRBD1	TGTGCCAGCACCGGGACAGGGGCCCCCAAAAAACTGTTTTTT	CASTGTGAPKKLFF
many	TRBV19	TRBJ1-2	TRBD1	TGTGCCAGTTCGGACAGGGGCGGCGGCTACACCTTC	CASSDRGGGYTF
NA	TRBV10-3	TRBJ1-2	TRBD1	TGTGCCAGCACCTCCTCGACAGGGCTAATAGCTAACTATGGCTACACCTTC	CASTSSTGLIANYGYTF
few	TRBV12-3/TRBV12-4	TRBJ2-7	NA	TGTGCCAGCAGTTTACGGTCGTGGCCTGAGGAGCAGTACTTC	CASSLRSWPEEQYF
NA	TRBV7-2	TRBJ1-1	NA	TGTGCCAGCAGCTTAAACCGACGGACGGGAGTCACTGAAGCTTTCTTT	CASSLNRRTGVTEAFF
NA	TRBV27	TRBJ1-2	NA	TGTGCCAGCAGTTTATTGGCAGGGCCCTATGGCTACACCTTC	CASSLLAGPYGYTF
many	TRBV7-9	TRBJ1-2	NA	TGTGCCAGCAGCCGCAACTTATATGGCTACACCTTC	CASSRNLYGYTF
NA	TRBV6-6	TRBJ2-7	NA	TGTGCCAGCAGTTACTCAGGGGGGCACTACGAGCAGTACTTC	CASSYSGGHYEQYF
NA	TRBV19	TRBJ2-3	TRBD2	TGTGCCAGTAGTAAGGGACTACCTGGCACAGATACGCAGTATTTT	CASSKGLPGTDTQYF
few	TRBV2	TRBJ2-2	NA	TGTGCCACTACGGGACCACTGAACACCGGGGAGCTGTTTTTT	CATTGPLNTGELFF